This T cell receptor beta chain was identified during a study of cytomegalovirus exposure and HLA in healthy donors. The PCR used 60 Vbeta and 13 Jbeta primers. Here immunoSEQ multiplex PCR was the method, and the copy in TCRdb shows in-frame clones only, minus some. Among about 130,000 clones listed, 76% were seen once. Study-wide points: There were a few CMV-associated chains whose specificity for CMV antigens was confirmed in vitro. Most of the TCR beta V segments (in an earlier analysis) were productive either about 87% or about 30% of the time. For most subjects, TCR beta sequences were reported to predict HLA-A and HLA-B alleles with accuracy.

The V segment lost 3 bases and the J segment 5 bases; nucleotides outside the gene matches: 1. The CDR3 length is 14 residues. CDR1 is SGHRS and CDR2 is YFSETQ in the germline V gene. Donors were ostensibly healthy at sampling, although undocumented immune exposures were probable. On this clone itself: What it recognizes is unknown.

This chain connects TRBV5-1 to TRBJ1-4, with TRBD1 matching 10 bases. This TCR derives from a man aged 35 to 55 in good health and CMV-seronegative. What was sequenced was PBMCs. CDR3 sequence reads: CASSSGQGNEKLFF. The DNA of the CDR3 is TGCGCCAGCAGCTCGGGACAGGGGAATGAAAAACTGTTTTTT.